This T cell receptor beta chain was documented in a study of Ad26.COV2.S vaccination and SARS-CoV-2 variants. V lost 4 bases, J lost 5 bases, and 6 bases lay in between. CDR3 length: 11 amino acids. CDR1 and CDR2 (germline): SGHRS, YFSETQ. The sample's treatment: around 19 received Ad26.COV2.S at low or high dose, single or two shots; about 5 received placebo; per-sample allocation not given. Sampling was done on day 63 after the first vaccine or placebo injection. Produced via immunoSEQ multiplex PCR; TCRdb's table is partial and in-frame only. The table includes over 300,000 clones, roughly four fifths detected once.

The material was peripheral blood, obtained in a trial of Ad26.COV2.S vaccine versus placebo. The TCR comes from a person aged 18-65 years who received the Ad26.COV2.S COVID-19 vaccine or a placebo. The chain has TRBV5-1 and TRBJ2-5; D unresolved. The CDR3 is CASSRTETQYF. For the CDR3, the DNA is TGCGCCAGCAGCCGGACGGAGACCCAGTACTTC.